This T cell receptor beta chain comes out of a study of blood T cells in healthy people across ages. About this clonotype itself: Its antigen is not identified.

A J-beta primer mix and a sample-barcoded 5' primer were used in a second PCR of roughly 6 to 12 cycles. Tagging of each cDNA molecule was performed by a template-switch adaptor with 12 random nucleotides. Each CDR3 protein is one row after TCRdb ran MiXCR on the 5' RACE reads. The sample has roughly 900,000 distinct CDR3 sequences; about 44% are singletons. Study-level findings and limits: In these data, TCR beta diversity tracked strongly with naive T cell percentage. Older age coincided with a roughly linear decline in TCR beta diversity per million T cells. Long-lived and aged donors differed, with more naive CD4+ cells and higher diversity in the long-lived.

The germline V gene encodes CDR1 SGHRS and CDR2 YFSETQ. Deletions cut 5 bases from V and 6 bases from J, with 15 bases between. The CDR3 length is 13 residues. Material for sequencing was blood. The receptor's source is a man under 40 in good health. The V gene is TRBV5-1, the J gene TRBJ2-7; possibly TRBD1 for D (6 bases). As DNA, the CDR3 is TGCGCCAGCAGACGGGACACGGGCTGCGAGCAGTACTTC. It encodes CASRRDTGCEQYF.